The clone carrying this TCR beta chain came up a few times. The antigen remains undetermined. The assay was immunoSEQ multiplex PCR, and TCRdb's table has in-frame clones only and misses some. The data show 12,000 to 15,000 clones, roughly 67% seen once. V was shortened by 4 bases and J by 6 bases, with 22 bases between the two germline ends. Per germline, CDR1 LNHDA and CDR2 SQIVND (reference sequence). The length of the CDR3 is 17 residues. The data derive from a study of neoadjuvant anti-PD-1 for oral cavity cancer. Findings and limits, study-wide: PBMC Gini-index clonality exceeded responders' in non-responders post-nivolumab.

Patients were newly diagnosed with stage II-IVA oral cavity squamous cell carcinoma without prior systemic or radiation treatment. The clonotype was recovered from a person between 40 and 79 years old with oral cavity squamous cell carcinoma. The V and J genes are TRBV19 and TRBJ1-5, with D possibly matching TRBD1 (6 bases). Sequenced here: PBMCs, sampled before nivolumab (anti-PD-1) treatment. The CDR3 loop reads CASSTLDRLGRIQPQHF. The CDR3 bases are TGTGCCAGTAGTACCCTAGACAGGTTAGGTCGGATTCAGCCCCAGCATTTT.